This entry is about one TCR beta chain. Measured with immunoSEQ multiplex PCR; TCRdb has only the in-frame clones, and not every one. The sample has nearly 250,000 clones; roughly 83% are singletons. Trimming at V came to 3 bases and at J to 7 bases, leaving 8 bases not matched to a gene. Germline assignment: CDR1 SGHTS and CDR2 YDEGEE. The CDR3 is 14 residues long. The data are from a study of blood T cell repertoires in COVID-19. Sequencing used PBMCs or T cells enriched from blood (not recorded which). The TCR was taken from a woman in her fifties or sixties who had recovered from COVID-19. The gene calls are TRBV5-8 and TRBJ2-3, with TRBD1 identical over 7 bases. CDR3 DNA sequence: TGTGCCAGCAGCTGGCCCGAGACAGGGCATACGCAGTATTTT. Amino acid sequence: CASSWPETGHTQYF. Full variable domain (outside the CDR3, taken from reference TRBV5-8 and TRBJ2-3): EAGVTQSPTHLIKTRGQQATLRCSPISGHTSVYWYQQALGLGLQFLLWYDEGEERNRGNFPPRFSGRQFPNYSSELNVNALELEDSALYLCASSWPETGHTQYFGPGTRLTVL.